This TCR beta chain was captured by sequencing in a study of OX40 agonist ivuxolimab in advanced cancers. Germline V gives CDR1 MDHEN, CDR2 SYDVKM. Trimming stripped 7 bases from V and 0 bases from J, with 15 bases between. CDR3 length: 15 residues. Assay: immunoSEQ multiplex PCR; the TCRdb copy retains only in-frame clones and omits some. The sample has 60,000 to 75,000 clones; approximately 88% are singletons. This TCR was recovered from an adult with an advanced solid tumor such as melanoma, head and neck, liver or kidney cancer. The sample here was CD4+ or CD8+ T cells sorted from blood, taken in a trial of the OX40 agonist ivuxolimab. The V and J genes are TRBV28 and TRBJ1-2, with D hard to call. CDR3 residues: CASTSMESTNYGYTF. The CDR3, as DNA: TGTGCCAGCACCTCCATGGAAAGTACTAACTATGGCTACACCTTC.